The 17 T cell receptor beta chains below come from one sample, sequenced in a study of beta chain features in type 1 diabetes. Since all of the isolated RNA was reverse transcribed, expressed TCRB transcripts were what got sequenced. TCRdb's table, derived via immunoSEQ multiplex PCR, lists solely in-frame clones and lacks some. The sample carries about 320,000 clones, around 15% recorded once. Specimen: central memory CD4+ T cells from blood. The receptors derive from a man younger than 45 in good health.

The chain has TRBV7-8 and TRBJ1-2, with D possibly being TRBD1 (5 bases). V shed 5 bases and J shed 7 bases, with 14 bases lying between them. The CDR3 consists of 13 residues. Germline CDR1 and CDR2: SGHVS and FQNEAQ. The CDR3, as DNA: TGTGCCAGCAGCCCATTGTCAGGGTCTGGCTACACCTTC. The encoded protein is CASSPLSGSGYTF. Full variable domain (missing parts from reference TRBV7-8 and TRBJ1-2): GAGVSQSPRYKVAKRGQDVALRCDPISGHVSLFWYQQALGQGPEFLTYFQNEAQLDKSGLPSDRFFAERPEGSVSTLKIQRTQQEDSAVYLCASSPLSGSGYTFGSGTRLTVV.

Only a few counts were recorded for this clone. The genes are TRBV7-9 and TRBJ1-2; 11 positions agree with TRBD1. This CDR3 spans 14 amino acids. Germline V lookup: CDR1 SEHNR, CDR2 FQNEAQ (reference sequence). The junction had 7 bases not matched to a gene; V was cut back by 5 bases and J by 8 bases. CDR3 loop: CASSSRTGGEGYTF. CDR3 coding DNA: TGTGCCAGCAGCAGCCGGACAGGGGGCGAAGGCTACACCTTC.

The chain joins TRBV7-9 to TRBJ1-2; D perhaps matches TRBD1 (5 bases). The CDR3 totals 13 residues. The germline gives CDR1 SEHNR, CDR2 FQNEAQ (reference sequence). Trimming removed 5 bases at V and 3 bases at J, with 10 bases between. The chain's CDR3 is CASSMGPDYGYTF. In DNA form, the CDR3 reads TGTGCCAGCAGCATGGGACCGGACTATGGCTACACCTTC.

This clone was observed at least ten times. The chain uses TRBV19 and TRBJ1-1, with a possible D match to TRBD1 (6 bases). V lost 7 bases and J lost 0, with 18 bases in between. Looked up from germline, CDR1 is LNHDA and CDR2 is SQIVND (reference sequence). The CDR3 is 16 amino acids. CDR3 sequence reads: CASKGTTTGMNTEAFF. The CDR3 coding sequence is TGTGCCAGTAAGGGTACTACGACAGGCATGAACACTGAAGCTTTCTTT.

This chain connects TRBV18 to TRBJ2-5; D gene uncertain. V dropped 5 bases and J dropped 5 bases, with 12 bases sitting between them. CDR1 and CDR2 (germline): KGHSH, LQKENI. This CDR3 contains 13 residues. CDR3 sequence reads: CASSSLSGETQYF. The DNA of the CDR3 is TGTGCCAGCTCATCCTTAAGTGGGGAGACCCAGTACTTC. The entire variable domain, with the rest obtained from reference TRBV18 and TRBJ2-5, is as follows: NAGVMQNPRHLVRRRGQEARLRCSPMKGHSHVYWYRQLPEEGLKFMVYLQKENIIDESGMPKERFSAEFPKEGPSILRIQQVVRGDSAAYFCASSSLSGETQYFGPGTRLLVL.

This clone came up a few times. In nucleotides, the CDR3 is TGTGCCAGCTCGTCTGGACAGGGTAACTATGGCTACACCTTC. Translating gives CASSSGQGNYGYTF. This rearrangement joins TRBV18 to TRBJ1-2; 8 bases fit TRBD1. This CDR3 has 14 amino acids. Unmatched junction bases numbered 4, after V lost 6 bases and J lost 1 base. CDR1 is KGHSH and CDR2 is LQKENI in the germline V gene.

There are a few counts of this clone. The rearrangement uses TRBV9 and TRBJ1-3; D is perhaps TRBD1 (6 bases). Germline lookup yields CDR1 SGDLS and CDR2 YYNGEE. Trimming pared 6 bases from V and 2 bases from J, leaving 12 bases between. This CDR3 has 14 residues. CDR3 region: CASMVGTTGNTIYF. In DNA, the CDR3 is TGTGCCAGCATGGTCGGGACAACTGGAAACACCATATATTTT. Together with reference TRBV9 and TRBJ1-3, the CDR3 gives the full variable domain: DSGVTQTPKHLITATGQRVTLRCSPRSGDLSVYWYQQSLDQGLQFLIQYYNGEERAKGNILERFSAQQFPDLHSELNLSSLELGDSALYFCASMVGTTGNTIYFGEGSWLTVV.

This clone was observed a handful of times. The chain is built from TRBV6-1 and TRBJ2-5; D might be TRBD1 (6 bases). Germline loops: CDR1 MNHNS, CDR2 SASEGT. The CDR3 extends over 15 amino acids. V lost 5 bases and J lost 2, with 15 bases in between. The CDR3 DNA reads TGTGCCAGCAGTTTTAGGGGGACGGCTCAAGAGACCCAGTACTTC. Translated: CASSFRGTAQETQYF.

The CDR3 DNA reads TGTGCCAGCAGCGTAAAACTAGCGGGAGGGGGTGAGCAGTTCTTC. Protein product: CASSVKLAGGGEQFF. The chain joins TRBV9 to TRBJ2-1, with TRBD2 identical over 13 bases. Per germline, CDR1 SGDLS and CDR2 YYNGEE. V gave up 1 base and J gave up 9 bases; unmatched junction bases: 4. The CDR3 has 15 residues. Full variable domain (outside the CDR3, taken from reference TRBV9 and TRBJ2-1): DSGVTQTPKHLITATGQRVTLRCSPRSGDLSVYWYQQSLDQGLQFLIQYYNGEERAKGNILERFSAQQFPDLHSELNLSSLELGDSALYFCASSVKLAGGGEQFFGPGTRLTVL.

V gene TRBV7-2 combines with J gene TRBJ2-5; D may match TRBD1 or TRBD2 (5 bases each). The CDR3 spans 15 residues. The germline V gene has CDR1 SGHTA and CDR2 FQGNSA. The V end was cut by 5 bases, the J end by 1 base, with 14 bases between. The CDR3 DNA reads TGTGCCAGCAGCCGAGCCCCGAGGGGCCAAGAGACCCAGTACTTC. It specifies CASSRAPRGQETQYF.

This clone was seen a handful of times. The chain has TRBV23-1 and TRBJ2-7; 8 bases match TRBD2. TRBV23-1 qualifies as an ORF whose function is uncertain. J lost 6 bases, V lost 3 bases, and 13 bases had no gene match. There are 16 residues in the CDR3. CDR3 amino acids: CASSHHASGPNCEQYV. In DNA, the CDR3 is TGCGCCAGCAGTCACCACGCTAGCGGGCCGAATTGCGAGCAGTACGTC.

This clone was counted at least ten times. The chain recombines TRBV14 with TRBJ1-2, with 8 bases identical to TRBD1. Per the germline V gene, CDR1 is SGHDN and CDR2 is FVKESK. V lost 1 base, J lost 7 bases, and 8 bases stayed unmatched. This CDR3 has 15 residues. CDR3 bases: TGTGCCAGCAGCCAAGGGCCAAGGACAGGGATTGGCTACACCTTC. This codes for CASSQGPRTGIGYTF.

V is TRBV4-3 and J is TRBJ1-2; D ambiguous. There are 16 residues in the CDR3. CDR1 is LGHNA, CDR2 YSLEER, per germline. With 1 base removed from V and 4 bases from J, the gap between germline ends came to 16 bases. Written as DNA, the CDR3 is TGCGCCAGCAGCCAAGCCTTCGACGGCCTCGGCTATGGCTACACCTTC. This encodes CASSQAFDGLGYGYTF.

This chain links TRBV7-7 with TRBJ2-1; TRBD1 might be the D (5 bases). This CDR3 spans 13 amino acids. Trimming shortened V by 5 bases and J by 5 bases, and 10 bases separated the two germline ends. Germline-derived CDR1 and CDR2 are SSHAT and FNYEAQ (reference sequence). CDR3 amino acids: CASSTDRHNEQFF. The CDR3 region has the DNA TGTGCCAGCAGCACCGACAGACACAATGAGCAGTTCTTC. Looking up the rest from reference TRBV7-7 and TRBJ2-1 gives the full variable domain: GAGVSQSPRYKVTKRGQDVTLRCDPISSHATLYWYQQALGQGPEFLTYFNYEAQPDKSGLPSDRFSAERPEGSISTLTIQRTEQRDSAMYRCASSTDRHNEQFFGPGTRLTVL.

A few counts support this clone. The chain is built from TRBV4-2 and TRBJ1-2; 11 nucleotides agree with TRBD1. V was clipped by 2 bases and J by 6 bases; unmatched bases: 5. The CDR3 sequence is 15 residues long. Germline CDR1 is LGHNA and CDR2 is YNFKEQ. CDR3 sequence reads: CASSQKGQGGNGYTF. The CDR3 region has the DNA TGTGCCAGCAGCCAAAAGGGACAGGGGGGAAATGGCTACACCTTC.

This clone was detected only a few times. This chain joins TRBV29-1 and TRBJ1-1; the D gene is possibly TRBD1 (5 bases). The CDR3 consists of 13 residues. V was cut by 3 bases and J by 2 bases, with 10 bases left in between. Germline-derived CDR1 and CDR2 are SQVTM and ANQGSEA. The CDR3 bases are TGCAGCGTTGAGCGACAGCTCAACACTGAAGCTTTCTTT. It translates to CSVERQLNTEAFF.

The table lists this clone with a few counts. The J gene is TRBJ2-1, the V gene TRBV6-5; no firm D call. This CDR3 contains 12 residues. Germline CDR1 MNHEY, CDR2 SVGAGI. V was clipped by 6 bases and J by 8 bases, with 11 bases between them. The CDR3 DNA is TGTGCCAGCAGCCAAACCACGGATGAGCAGTTCTTC. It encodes CASSQTTDEQFF.